This note documents a single T cell receptor (beta chain) sequence. The record originates from a study of regulatory T cells in long-lasting Graves disease. This sample's time point: persistent/refractory GD, antithyroid drugs over 5 years with positive TRAb. RNA extracted from PBMCs served as the sequencing template. Building the TCR beta libraries relied on iRepertoire HTBI primers, and CDR3 regions underwent Arm-PCR. TCRdb ran MiXCR on the multiplex PCR reads and lists one entry per CDR3 protein. The sample carries 400,000 to 600,000 distinct CDR3 sequences, 20% to 25% recorded once. The specimen comprised peripheral blood mononuclear cells (PBMCs), sampled when the disease was refractory, from a patient treated with antithyroid drugs. The receptor comes from a female donor with Graves disease.

DNA of the CDR3: TGCGCCAGCAGCCAAGATGAGAGGGGTTTGAACACTGAAGCTTTCTTT. Translated, it gives CASSQDERGLNTEAFF. The chain has TRBV4-1 and TRBJ1-1; D is perhaps TRBD1 (5 bases). The CDR3 runs 16 residues. The germline V and J ends were trimmed by 0 bases and 0 bases, with 11 bases remaining between them. Germline lookup yields CDR1 MGHRA and CDR2 YSYEKL.